This T cell receptor (beta chain) was sequenced during a study of beta chain features in type 1 diabetes. Whole-study results and caveats: All four CD4+ subsets from Type 1 diabetes patients carried moderately but significantly shorter TCRB CDR3s. When VDJ junctions were examined, type 1 diabetes patients showed fewer insertions and more deletions.

Expressed TCRB transcripts got sequenced, as all isolated RNA was reverse transcribed. Here immunoSEQ multiplex PCR was the method, and the copy in TCRdb shows in-frame clones only, minus some. Counted here are fewer than 400,000 clones, over 7% occurring once; the ten biggest clones make up 0.9% to 1.1%. Losses at the gene ends were 2 bases for V and 4 bases for J; bases not matched to a gene: 7. The germline gives CDR1 SGHRS, CDR2 YFSETQ. There are 15 residues in the CDR3. This clone was recorded a few times. Its antigen is still unknown. Other nucleotide sequences from this sample produce the same CDR3.

The receptor was isolated from a man aged 25 to 45 with type 1 diabetes. The chain carries TRBV5-1 and TRBJ1-1, with 8 bases identical to TRBD1. The sequencing input was central memory CD4+ T cells from blood. CDR3 nucleotides: TGCGCCAGCAGCTTTAGTACAGGGGGTGGCACTGAAGCTTTCTTT. It codes for CASSFSTGGGTEAFF.